This T cell receptor beta chain was recorded in a study of T cell clones after liver transplantation. V gave up 3 bases and J gave up 2 bases, with 4 bases separating them. CDR3 size: 12 residues. The V gene's germline CDR1 is LNHDA and CDR2 SQIVND (reference sequence). Sorting of unstimulated PBMCs yielded separate CD3+CD4+ and CD3+CD8+ fractions. Generated by immunoSEQ multiplex PCR, the TCRdb table keeps only in-frame clones and is missing some. The table has roughly 6,500 clones, around three quarters seen once; the top ten hold about 37%. The sequence was obtained from a human patient who received a liver transplant. A share of the T cells may be of graft donor origin. The sequences come from CD8+ T cells from blood, collected 24 months after liver transplant. The chain couples TRBV19 to TRBJ1-1; no clear D gene. The CDR3 here is CASSMGNTEAFF. The CDR3, as DNA: TGTGCCAGTAGTATGGGTAACACTGAAGCTTTCTTT.